This T cell receptor (beta chain) was documented in a study of PD-1 blockade in classical Hodgkin lymphoma. Study-wide context: Patients were given intravenous nivolumab, 3 mg/kg, every 2 weeks.

Autologous stem cell transplantation was followed by relapse in every patient, and brentuximab vedotin exposure varied. Whole-study findings and limits: Newly diagnosed patients were reported to exhibit reduced baseline TCR diversity relative to healthy donors. Partial responders and progressors had significantly lower baseline TCR diversity. CD4+ TCR diversity rose significantly by C4D1, and CD8+ TCR diversity did not.

TCRdb keeps only in-frame clones here, not all; method: immunoSEQ multiplex PCR. The table shows just over 25,000 clones, with around 67% occurring only once. As concerns this clone: Its specificity is unknown.

The CDR3 contains 14 residues. Trimming removed 4 bases from V and 12 bases from J, with 18 bases in between. Germline CDR1 MNHNS, CDR2 SASEGT. The TCR comes from a human donor with classical Hodgkin lymphoma. Sequenced here: peripheral blood mononuclear cells (PBMCs), sampled before the second cycle of nivolumab. This chain connects TRBV6-1 to TRBJ1-4; D gene uncertain. The CDR3 sequence is CASSAAGSFRELFF. The CDR3 DNA is TGTGCCAGCAGTGCGGCCGGGTCCTTTAGGGAACTGTTTTTT.